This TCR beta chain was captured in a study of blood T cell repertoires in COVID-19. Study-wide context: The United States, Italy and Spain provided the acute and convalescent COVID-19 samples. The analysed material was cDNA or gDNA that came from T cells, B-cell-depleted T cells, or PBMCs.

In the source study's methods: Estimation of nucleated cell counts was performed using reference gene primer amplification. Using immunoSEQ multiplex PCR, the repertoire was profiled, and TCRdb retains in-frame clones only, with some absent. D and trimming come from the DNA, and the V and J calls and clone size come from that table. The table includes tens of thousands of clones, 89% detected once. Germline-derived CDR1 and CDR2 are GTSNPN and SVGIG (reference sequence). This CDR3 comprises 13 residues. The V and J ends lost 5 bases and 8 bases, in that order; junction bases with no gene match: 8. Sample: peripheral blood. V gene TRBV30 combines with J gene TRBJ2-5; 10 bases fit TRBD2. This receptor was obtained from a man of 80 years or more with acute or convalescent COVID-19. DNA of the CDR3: TGTGCCTGGCGGATAGCGGGGGGCCAAACCCAGTACTTC. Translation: CAWRIAGGQTQYF.